These 29 T cell receptor beta chains came from one sample sequenced in a study of cytomegalovirus exposure and HLA in healthy donors. The PCR contained 60 Vbeta and 13 Jbeta primers. The protocol was immunoSEQ multiplex PCR, while the TCRdb copy is restricted to in-frame clones and leaves out a portion. The sample holds approximately 160,000 clones; 60% to 80% are singletons and the top ten take about 0.66%. Sequenced: PBMCs. These receptors all come from a male donor in good health and CMV-seronegative.

V is TRBV7-3 and J is TRBJ1-1; 9 bases map to TRBD1. CDR1 and CDR2 from the germline V gene are SGHTA and FQGTGA. The CDR3 totals 13 residues. With 3 bases clipped from V and 8 bases from J, the junction kept 4 bases outside the gene matches. The DNA of the CDR3 is TGTGCCAGCAGCTTTCCTGACAGGGGGGAAGCTTTCTTT. Its translation: CASSFPDRGEAFF.

The chain combines TRBV18 with TRBJ2-5; D call uncertain. The V gene lost 6 bases and the J gene lost 3 bases, with 17 bases spanning the gap. Germline V CDR1 and CDR2: KGHSH, LQKENI. The CDR3 spans 15 residues. The CDR3: CASSPLTENKETQYF. The CDR3 nucleotides are TGTGCCAGCTCCCCTCTAACCGAGAATAAAGAGACCCAGTACTTC.

CDR3 amino acids: CATHEGGGDTEAFF. As DNA, the CDR3 is TGTGCCACCCATGAAGGCGGGGGTGACACTGAAGCTTTCTTT. The rearrangement joins TRBV2 to TRBJ1-1; weak D call: TRBD1 (5 bases). Germline values: CDR1 SNHLY, CDR2 FYNNEI. This CDR3 is 14 amino acids long. Trimming shortened V by 10 bases and J by 3 bases, and 18 bases separated the two germline ends.

The rearrangement uses TRBV7-2 and TRBJ1-3; no firm D call. Trimming took off 5 bases at V and 4 bases at J, with 9 bases between the two ends. The CDR3 has 13 amino acids. Looked up from germline, CDR1 is SGHTA and CDR2 is FQGNSA. The CDR3: CASSSASGNTIYF. CDR3 nucleotide sequence: TGTGCCAGCAGCAGCGCCTCCGGAAACACCATATATTTT.

A remark on this clone: This CDR3 is also generated by other DNA sequences in the sample. This sequence joins TRBV7-2 and TRBJ1-2; D gene uncertain. The CDR3 consists of 13 residues. Trimming removed 3 bases at V and 6 bases at J, with 11 bases between. Germline lookup yields CDR1 SGHTA and CDR2 FQGNSA. CDR3 sequence: CASSFSREDGYTF. In DNA, the CDR3 is TGTGCCAGCAGCTTCTCCCGGGAGGATGGCTACACCTTC.

This clone was counted only a few times. The V and J genes are TRBV27 and TRBJ1-6, with no clear D. CDR1 is MNHEY and CDR2 is SMNVEV in the germline V gene (reference sequence). The CDR3 consists of 16 residues. Trimming removed 1 base from V and 7 bases from J, with 14 bases in between. The CDR3 DNA follows: TGTGCCAGCAGTTTATTATACGCGGCCGGAAATTCACCCCTCCACTTT. Translating it yields CASSLLYAAGNSPLHF.

This chain connects TRBV5-1 to TRBJ1-1, with 8 bases fitting TRBD1. The CDR3 is 14 amino acids. V lost 2 bases and J lost 7; bases outside the gene matches: 7. In germline, CDR1 is SGHRS, CDR2 YFSETQ. The CDR3 sequence: CASSLQGESSEAFF. CDR3 bases: TGCGCCAGCAGCTTACAGGGGGAAAGTAGTGAAGCTTTCTTT.

This sequence joins TRBV13 and TRBJ2-7, with D possibly matching TRBD1 (6 bases). V gave up 3 bases and J gave up 6 bases, with 9 bases separating them. The CDR3 loop spans 12 amino acids. CDR1 and CDR2 from the germline V gene are PRHDT and FYEKMQ (reference sequence). The CDR3 DNA reads as TGTGCCAGCAGCTTCCACAGGGCCGAGCAGTACTTC. Its protein product is CASSFHRAEQYF. Combining the CDR3 with reference TRBV13 and TRBJ2-7 gives the whole variable domain AAGVIQSPRHLIKEKRETATLKCYPIPRHDTVYWYQQGPGQDPQFLISFYEKMQSDKGSIPDRFSAQQFSDYHSELNMSSLELGDSALYFCASSFHRAEQYFGPGTRLTVT.

The V call is TRBV21-1, the J call TRBJ1-2; the table calls TRBD1, which could not be checked here. TRBV21-1 is a known pseudogene. This CDR3 has 18 amino acids. CDR3 sequence: CASSIPSITGTHNYGYTF. The CDR3 DNA reads as TGTGCCAGCAGCATCCCCTCTATTACCGGGACACACAACTATGGCTACACCTTC.

This clone was seen just once. V and J are TRBV11-2 and TRBJ2-1, with 10 bases aligning to TRBD2. Germline-derived CDR1 and CDR2 are SGHAT and FQNNGV. The CDR3 consists of 15 residues. The trim removed 5 bases at V and 3 bases at J, leaving 4 bases unmatched. The DNA of the CDR3 is TGTGCCAGCAGCGGAGGACTAGCGGACTACAATGAGCAGTTCTTC. Its protein is CASSGGLADYNEQFF.

The rearrangement joins TRBV9 to TRBJ1-4, with 7 bases matching TRBD1. The CDR3 has 16 residues. Germline V gene lookup returns CDR1 SGDLS and CDR2 YYNGEE. V lost 4 bases, J lost 5 bases, and 11 bases stayed unmatched. The CDR3 region is CASSSQRSGGNEKLFF. The DNA for the CDR3 is TGTGCCAGCAGCTCACAGCGGTCAGGGGGAAATGAAAAACTGTTTTTT.

In its sample, this clone was seen a few times. The chain is built from TRBV6-6 and TRBJ1-1, with D unresolved. The germline gives CDR1 MNHNY, CDR2 SVGAGI (reference sequence). V was clipped by 8 bases and J by 5 bases, with 12 bases between them. The CDR3 has 12 residues. CDR3 DNA: TGTGCCAGCTTACTAGGAGGGACTGAAGCTTTCTTT. Its protein product is CASLLGGTEAFF.

V gene TRBV30 combines with J gene TRBJ2-1; 8 bases match TRBD1. V lost 0 bases and J lost 2; bases outside the gene matches: 3. Germline CDR1 GTSNPN, CDR2 SVGIG (reference sequence). The CDR3 sequence is 15 residues long. DNA of the CDR3: TGTGCCTGGAGTGTAGGACAGGGTCCCTACAATGAGCAGTTCTTC. Protein sequence: CAWSVGQGPYNEQFF.

This chain links TRBV7-8 with TRBJ1-3; tentative D call: TRBD1 (5 bases). V lost 10 bases and J lost 4, with 11 bases in between. Looked up from germline, CDR1 is SGHVS and CDR2 is FQNEAQ. The CDR3 totals 12 residues. The DNA for the CDR3 is TGTGCCACCCAGGGCCCCGGAAACACCATATATTTT. This encodes CATQGPGNTIYF.

The chain joins TRBV19 to TRBJ2-7, with D possibly TRBD2 on 5 matching bases. CDR1 LNHDA and CDR2 SQIVND come from the germline V gene (reference sequence). V dropped 2 bases and J dropped 3 bases, with 11 bases sitting between them. This CDR3 comprises 14 residues. The CDR3 bases are TGTGCCAGTAGTATACAGCGGAACCACTACGAGCAGTACTTC. Translated: CASSIQRNHYEQYF.

The table lists this clone with a count of one. The rearrangement links TRBV9 to TRBJ2-2, with D possibly being TRBD2 (6 bases). This CDR3 spans 18 amino acids. Trimming cost V 2 bases and J 4 bases, with 21 bases left between them. Germline V gene sequence: CDR1 SGDLS, CDR2 YYNGEE. CDR3 sequence: CASSVGLPRESGTGELFF. The DNA for the CDR3 is TGTGCCAGCAGCGTGGGGCTACCTCGGGAGAGCGGCACCGGGGAGCTGTTTTTT.

The J gene is TRBJ2-7, the V gene TRBV7-9; 12 bases are shared with TRBD1. V shed 0 bases and J 6 bases; nucleotides not matched to a gene: 9. The germline V gene has CDR1 SEHNR and CDR2 FQNEAQ (reference sequence). This CDR3 has 17 residues. The DNA of the CDR3 is TGTGCCAGCAGCTTAGCTTGGTCTGGGGACAGGGGGCCCGAGCAGTACTTC. This encodes CASSLAWSGDRGPEQYF.

As for this clone: In the same sample, other DNA sequences code for this CDR3. V usage is TRBV19 and J usage is TRBJ2-1; maybe TRBD2 (7 bases). Germline CDR1 and CDR2: LNHDA and SQIVND (reference sequence). V gave up 4 bases and J gave up 3 bases, with 10 bases separating them. CDR3 length equals 14 residues. CDR3 nucleotide sequence: TGTGCCAGTAGTAGGGGGGGCGACTACAATGAGCAGTTCTTC. It yields the protein CASSRGGDYNEQFF. The variable domain in full, with the rest retrieved from reference TRBV19 and TRBJ2-1, is DGGITQSPKYLFRKEGQNVTLSCEQNLNHDAMYWYRQDPGQGLRLIYYSQIVNDFQKGDIAEGYSVSREKKESFPLTVTSAQKNPTAFYLCASSRGGDYNEQFFGPGTRLTVL.

J is TRBJ1-2 and V is TRBV6-6; 10 positions match TRBD1. V lost 1 base to trimming and J lost 6 bases; unmatched junction nucleotides: 8. This CDR3 contains 16 residues. Germline-derived CDR1 and CDR2 are MNHNY and SVGAGI (reference sequence). CDR3 DNA sequence: TGTGCCAGCAGTTACTTCCGGACAGGGGGATTGGATGGCTACACCTTC. As protein: CASSYFRTGGLDGYTF.

This clone has a handful of counts. V gene TRBV4-3 combines with J gene TRBJ1-6; the D is unclear. CDR1 LGHNA and CDR2 YSLEER come from the germline V gene. V was clipped by 0 bases and J by 6 bases, with 12 bases between them. The CDR3 loop spans 16 amino acids. CDR3: CASSQERGSGNSPLHF. The DNA for the CDR3 is TGCGCCAGCAGCCAAGAACGGGGATCGGGTAATTCACCCCTCCACTTT.

The V call is TRBV29-1, the J call TRBJ1-2; D gene uncertain. Trimming removed 0 bases from V and 5 bases from J, with 19 bases in between. Germline V gives CDR1 SQVTM, CDR2 ANQGSEA. The CDR3 has 16 residues. The CDR3 protein is CSVEDQTARGGYGYTF. The CDR3 nucleotides are TGCAGCGTTGAAGATCAAACAGCCCGGGGAGGGTATGGCTACACCTTC.

The chain uses TRBV7-2 and TRBJ2-3, with TRBD2 matching over 7 bases. V lost 4 bases and J lost 8; bases outside the gene matches: 9. The CDR3 contains 14 residues. Germline values: CDR1 SGHTA, CDR2 FQGNSA. CDR3 DNA: TGTGCCAGCAGCTCCGGACTAGGCGTGGGTACGCAGTATTTT. Translation: CASSSGLGVGTQYF.

This CDR3 is CASTTGEGTDTQYF. The CDR3 nucleotides read TGTGCCAGTACGACAGGGGAAGGCACAGATACGCAGTATTTT. The chain has TRBV19 and TRBJ2-3; 8 positions match TRBD1. The CDR3 totals 14 residues. Looked up from germline, CDR1 is LNHDA and CDR2 is SQIVND (reference sequence). With V trimmed by 7 bases and J by 1 base, 4 bases remained unmatched.

The chain joins TRBV7-6 to TRBJ2-1; D gene uncertain. With 0 bases removed from V and 6 bases from J, the gap between germline ends came to 12 bases. The CDR3 sequence is 15 residues long. Looked up from germline, CDR1 is SGHVS and CDR2 is FNYEAQ. The CDR3: CASSLAPSRRNEQFF. DNA for the CDR3: TGTGCCAGCAGCTTAGCGCCGAGCCGTCGCAATGAGCAGTTCTTC.

The chain combines TRBV29-1 with TRBJ1-4, with D possibly TRBD1 on 6 matching bases. CDR3 length equals 13 residues. V dropped 8 bases and J dropped 7 bases, with 17 bases sitting between them. CDR1 is SQVTM, CDR2 ANQGSEA, per germline. CDR3 in amino acids: CSTRTERSEKLFF. The DNA of the CDR3 is TGCAGCACACGGACAGAGAGAAGTGAAAAACTGTTTTTT. The variable domain in full, with the rest retrieved from reference TRBV29-1 and TRBJ1-4, is SAVISQKPSRDICQRGTSLTIQCQVDSQVTMMFWYRQQPGQSLTLIATANQGSEATYESGFVIDKFPISRPNLTFSTLTVSNMSPEDSSIYLCSTRTERSEKLFFGSGTQLSVL.

The chain links TRBV6-5 to TRBJ2-1; 7 positions agree with TRBD1. There are 14 residues in the CDR3. Germline CDR1 reads MNHEY; CDR2 reads SVGAGI. V lost 7 bases to trimming and J lost 4 bases; unmatched junction nucleotides: 7. CDR3 in DNA: TGTGCCAGCACTCGACAGGGAGCTTACAATGAGCAGTTCTTC. This gives the protein CASTRQGAYNEQFF.

This rearrangement joins TRBV19 to TRBJ2-1; 8 nucleotides line up with TRBD2. The CDR3 length is 14 residues. Germline CDR1 reads LNHDA; CDR2 reads SQIVND (reference sequence). V was clipped by 10 bases and J by 3 bases; unmatched bases: 8. The CDR3 sequence is CATSSGGDYNEQFF. The CDR3 DNA follows: TGTGCCACCTCGTCGGGGGGGGACTACAATGAGCAGTTCTTC.

In regard to this clone: One end of the junction varies from germline; a read error may be responsible. V is TRBV7-2 and J is TRBJ2-5; tentatively, D is TRBD2 (5 bases). The germline V gene has CDR1 SGHTA and CDR2 FQGNSA. This CDR3 has 11 amino acids. The CDR3 sequence is CASSLVEAQHF. CDR3 nucleotides: TGTGCCAGCAGCTTAGTGGAGGCCCAACACTTC.

J is TRBJ2-7 and V is TRBV4-3; 7 nucleotides align to TRBD1. The trim removed 0 bases at V and 2 bases at J, leaving 4 bases unmatched. This CDR3 has 15 residues. Germline V gene sequence: CDR1 LGHNA, CDR2 YSLEER. CDR3 nucleotides: TGCGCCAGCAGCCAAGAACGGGACAGCACCTACGAGCAGTACTTC. This codes for CASSQERDSTYEQYF.